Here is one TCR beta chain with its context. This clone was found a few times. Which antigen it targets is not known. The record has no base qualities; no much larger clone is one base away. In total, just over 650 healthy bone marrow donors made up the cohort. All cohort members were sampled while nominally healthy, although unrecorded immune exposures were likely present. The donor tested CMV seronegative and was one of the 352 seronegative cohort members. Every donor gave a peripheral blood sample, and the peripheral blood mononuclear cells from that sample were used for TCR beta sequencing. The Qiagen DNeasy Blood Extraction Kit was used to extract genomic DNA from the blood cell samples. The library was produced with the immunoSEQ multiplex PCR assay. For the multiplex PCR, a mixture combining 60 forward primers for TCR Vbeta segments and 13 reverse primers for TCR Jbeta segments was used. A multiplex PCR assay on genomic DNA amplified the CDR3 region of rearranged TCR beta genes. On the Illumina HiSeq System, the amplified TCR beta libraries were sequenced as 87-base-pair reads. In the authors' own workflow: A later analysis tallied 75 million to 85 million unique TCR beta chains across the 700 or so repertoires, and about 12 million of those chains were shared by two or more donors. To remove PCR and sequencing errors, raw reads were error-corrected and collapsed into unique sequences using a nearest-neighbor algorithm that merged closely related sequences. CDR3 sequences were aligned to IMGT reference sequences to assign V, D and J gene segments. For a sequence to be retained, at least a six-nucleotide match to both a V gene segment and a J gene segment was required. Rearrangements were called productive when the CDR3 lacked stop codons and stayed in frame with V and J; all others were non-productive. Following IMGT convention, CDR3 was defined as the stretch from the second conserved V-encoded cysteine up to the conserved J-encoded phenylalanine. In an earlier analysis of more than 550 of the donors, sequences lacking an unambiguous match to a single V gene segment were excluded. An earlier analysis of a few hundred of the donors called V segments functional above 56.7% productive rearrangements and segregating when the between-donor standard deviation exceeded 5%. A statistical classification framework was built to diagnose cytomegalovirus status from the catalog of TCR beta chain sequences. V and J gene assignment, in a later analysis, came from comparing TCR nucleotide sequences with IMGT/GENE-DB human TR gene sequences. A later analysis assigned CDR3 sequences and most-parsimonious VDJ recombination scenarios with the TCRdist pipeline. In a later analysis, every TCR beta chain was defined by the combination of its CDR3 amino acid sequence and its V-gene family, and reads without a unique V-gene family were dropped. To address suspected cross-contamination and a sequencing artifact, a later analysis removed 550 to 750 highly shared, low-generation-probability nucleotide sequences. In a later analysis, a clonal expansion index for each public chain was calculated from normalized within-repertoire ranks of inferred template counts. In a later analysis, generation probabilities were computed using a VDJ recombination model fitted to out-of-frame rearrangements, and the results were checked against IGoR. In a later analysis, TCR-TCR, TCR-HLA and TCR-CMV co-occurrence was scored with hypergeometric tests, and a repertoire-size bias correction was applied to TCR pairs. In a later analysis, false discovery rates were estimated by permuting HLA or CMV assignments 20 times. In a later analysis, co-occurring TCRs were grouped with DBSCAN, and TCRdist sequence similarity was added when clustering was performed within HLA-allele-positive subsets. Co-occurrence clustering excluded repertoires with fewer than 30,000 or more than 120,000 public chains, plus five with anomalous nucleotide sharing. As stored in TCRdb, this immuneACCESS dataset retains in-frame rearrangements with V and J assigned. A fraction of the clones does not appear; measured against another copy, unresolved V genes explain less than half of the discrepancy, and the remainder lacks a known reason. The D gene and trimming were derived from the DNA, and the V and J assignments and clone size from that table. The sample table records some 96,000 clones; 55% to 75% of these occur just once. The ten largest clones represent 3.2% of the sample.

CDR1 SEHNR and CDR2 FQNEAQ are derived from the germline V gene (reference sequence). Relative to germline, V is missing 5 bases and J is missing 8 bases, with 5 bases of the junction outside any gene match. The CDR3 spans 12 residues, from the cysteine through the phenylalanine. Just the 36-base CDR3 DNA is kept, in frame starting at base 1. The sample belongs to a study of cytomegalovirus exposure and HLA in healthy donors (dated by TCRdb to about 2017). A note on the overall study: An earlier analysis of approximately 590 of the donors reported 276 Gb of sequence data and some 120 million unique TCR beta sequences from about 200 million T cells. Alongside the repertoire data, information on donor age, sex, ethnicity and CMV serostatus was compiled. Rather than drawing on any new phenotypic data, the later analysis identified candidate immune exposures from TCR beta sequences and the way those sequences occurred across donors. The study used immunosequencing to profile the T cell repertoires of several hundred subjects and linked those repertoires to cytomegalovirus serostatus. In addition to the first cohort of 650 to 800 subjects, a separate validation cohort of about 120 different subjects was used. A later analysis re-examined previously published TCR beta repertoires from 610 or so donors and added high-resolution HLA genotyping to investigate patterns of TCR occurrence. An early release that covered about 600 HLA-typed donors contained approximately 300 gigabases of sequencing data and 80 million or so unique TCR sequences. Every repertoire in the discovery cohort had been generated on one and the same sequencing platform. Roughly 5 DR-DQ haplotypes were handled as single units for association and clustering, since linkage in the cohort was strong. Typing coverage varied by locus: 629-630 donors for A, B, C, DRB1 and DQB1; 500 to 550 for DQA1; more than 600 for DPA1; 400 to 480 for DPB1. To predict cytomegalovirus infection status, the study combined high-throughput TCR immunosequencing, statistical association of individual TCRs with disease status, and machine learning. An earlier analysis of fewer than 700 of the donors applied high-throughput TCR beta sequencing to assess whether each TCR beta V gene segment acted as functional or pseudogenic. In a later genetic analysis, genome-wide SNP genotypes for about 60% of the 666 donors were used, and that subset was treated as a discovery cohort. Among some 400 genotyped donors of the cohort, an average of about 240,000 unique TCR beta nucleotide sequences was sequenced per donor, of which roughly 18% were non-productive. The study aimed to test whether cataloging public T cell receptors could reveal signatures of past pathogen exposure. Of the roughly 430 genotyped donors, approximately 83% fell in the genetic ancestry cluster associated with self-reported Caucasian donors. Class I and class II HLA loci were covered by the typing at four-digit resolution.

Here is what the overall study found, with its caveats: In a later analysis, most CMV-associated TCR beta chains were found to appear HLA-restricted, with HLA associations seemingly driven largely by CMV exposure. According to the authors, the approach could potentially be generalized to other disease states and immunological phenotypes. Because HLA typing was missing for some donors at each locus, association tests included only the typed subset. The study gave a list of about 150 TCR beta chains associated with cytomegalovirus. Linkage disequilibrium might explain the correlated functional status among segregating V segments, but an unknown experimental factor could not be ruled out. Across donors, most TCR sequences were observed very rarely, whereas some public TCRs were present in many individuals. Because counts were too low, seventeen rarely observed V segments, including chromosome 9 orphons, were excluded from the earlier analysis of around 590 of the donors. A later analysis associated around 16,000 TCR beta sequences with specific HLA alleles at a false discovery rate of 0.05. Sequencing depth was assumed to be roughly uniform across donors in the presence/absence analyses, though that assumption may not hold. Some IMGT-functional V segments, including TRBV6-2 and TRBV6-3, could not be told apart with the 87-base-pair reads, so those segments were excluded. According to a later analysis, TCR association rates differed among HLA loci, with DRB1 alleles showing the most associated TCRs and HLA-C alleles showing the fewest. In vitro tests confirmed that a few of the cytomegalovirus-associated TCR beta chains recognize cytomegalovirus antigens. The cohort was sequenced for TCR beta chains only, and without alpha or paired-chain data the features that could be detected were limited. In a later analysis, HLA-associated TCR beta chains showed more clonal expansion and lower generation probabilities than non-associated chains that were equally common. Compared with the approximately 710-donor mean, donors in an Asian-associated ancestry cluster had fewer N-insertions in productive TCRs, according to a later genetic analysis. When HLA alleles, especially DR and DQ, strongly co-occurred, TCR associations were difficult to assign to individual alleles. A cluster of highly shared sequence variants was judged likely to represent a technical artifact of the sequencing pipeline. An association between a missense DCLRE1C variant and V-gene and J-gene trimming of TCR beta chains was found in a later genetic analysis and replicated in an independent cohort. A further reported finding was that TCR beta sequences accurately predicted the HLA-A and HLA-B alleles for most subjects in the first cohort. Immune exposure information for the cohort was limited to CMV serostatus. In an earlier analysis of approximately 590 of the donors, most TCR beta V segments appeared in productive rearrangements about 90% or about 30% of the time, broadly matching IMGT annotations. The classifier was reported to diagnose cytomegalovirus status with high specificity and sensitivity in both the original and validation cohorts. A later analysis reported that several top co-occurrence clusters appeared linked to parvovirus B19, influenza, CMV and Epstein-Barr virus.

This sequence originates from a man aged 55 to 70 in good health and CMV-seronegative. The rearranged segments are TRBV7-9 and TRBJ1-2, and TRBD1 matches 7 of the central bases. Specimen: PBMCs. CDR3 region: CASSPPQGGYTF. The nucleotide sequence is TGTGCCAGCAGCCCGCCACAGGGGGGCTACACCTTC.